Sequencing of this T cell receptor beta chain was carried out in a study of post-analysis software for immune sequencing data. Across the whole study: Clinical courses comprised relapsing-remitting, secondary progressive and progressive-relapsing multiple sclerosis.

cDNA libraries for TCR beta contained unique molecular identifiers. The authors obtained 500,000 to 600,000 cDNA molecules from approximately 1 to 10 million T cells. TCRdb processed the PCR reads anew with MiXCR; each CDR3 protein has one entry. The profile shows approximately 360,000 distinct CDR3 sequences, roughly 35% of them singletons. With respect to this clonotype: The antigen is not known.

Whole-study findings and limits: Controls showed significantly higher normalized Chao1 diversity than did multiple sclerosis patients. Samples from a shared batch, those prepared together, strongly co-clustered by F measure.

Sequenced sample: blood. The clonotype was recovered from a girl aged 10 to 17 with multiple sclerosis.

DNA for the CDR3: TGTGCCAGCAGCTCCGGGACAGGCGAGTCGGATACGCAGTATTTT. It translates to CASSSGTGESDTQYF. This chain joins TRBV7-9 and TRBJ2-3; 8 nucleotides agree with TRBD1. There are 15 residues in the CDR3. Germline CDR1 reads SEHNR; CDR2 reads FQNEAQ (reference sequence). J lost 6 bases, V lost 4 bases, and 9 bases had no gene match.